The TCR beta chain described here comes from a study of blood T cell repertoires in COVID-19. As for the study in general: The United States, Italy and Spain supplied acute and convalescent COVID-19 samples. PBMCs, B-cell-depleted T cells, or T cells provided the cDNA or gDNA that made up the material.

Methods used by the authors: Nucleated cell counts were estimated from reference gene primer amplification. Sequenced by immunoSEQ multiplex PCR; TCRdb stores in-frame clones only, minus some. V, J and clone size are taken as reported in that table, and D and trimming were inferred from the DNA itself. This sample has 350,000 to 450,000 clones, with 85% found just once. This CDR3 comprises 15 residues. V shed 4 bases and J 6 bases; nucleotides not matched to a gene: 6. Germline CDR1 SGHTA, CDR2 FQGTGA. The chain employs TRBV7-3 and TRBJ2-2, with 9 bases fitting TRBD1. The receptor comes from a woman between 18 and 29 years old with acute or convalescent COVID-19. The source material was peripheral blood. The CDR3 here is CASSSGTGYSGELFF. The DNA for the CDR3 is TGTGCCAGCAGCTCCGGGACAGGGTATTCCGGGGAGCTGTTTTTT. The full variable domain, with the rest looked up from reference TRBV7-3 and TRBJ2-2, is GAGVSQTPSNKVTEKGKYVELRCDPISGHTALYWYRQSLGQGPEFLIYFQGTGAADDSGLPNDRFFAVRPEGSVSTLKIQRTERGDSAVYLCASSSGTGYSGELFFGEGSRLTVL.